Below, 11 T cell receptor beta chains from the same sample are listed, as sequenced in a study of tumor-infiltrating lymphocytes in primary liver carcinoma. Starting from 500 ng of total RNA, TCR beta cDNA was produced with a primer in the constant region. Slightly modified ARM-PCR served as the procedure for the TCR beta libraries. These libraries came from three rounds of nested multiplex PCR. Investigators reported that the first two PCR rounds, at around 9 cycles each, used TRBV1-TRBV30 forward primers with a C-beta reverse primer. One entry per CDR3 protein, called by TCRdb with MiXCR from the multiplex PCR reads. The sample has about 84,000 distinct CDR3 sequences, roughly 72% seen once; the top ten hold approximately 19%. Co-extraction of both nucleic acids (RNA and DNA) used about 19-33 mg of unsorted bulk tissue. The sample was liver tumor tissue from sampling region 1. Subset of the sample: tumor region T1, superior pole. These TCRs come from a man between 35 and 55 years old with primary liver carcinoma and hepatitis B virus infection.

Comments on this clonotype: The conserved phenylalanine or tryptophan is not found at the CDR3 terminus, so this likely reflects a read error. V and J are TRBV5-1 and TRBJ2-7; 8 nucleotides agree with TRBD2. Germline V gene sequence: CDR1 SGHRS, CDR2 YFSETQ. The CDR3 spans 13 residues. The CDR3 region has the DNA TGCGACAGCCGGGAGGGGGGCTCCTACGAGCAGTACCTC. It encodes CDSREGGSYEQYL.

This chain links TRBV6-5 with TRBJ2-1; D ambiguous. Germline values: CDR1 MNHEY, CDR2 SVGAGI. Trimming took 8 bases from V and 8 from J, leaving 13 bases between them. There are 12 residues in the CDR3. CDR3 protein: CASHYSGHEQFF. CDR3 DNA sequence: TGTGCCAGCCATTACTCGGGCCATGAGCAGTTCTTC.

This clonotype was counted at least ten times. The rearrangement joins TRBV7-9 to TRBJ1-5; D is ambiguous. Germline values: CDR1 SEHNR, CDR2 FQNEAQ (reference sequence). V was shortened by 5 bases and J by 7 bases, with 12 bases between the two germline ends. The CDR3 runs to 13 residues. As DNA, the CDR3 is TGTGCCAGCAGCAACACGGAGATCCAGCCCCAGCATTTT. Its translation: CASSNTEIQPQHF.

About this clonotype: The junction departs from germline at one end; a sequencing error may be responsible. The V gene is TRBV11-2, the J gene TRBJ2-3, with a possible D match to TRBD1 (6 bases). The J call is in doubt because the DNA end fits TRBJ1-5 better. CDR3 length: 14 amino acids. Germline CDR1 and CDR2: SGHAT and FQNNGV. The CDR3 reads CASSLPRGSDTQHF. The CDR3 coding sequence is TGTGCTAGCAGCTTACCCAGGGGATCAGATACGCAGCATTTT.

As for this clonotype: The junction shows a germline mismatch at one end, possibly a read error. J is TRBJ2-5 and V is TRBV6-5; 7 positions agree with TRBD1. Germline CDR1 and CDR2: MNHEY and SVGAGI. This CDR3 has 13 amino acids. The CDR3 loop is CPGATGPQETQYF. In DNA, the CDR3 is TGCCCCGGCGCGACAGGGCCCCAAGAGACCCAGTACTTC.

This clonotype was recorded once. The junction differs from germline at one of its ends, possibly a read error. The V call is TRBV6-6, the J call TRBJ2-3, with D possibly matching TRBD1 (6 bases). Germline V gene sequence: CDR1 MNHNY, CDR2 SVGAGI (reference sequence). The CDR3 spans 15 residues. CDR3 in DNA: TGTGCCAGCAGGAGAGGGGACACCGCCATAGATACGCATTATTTT. It codes for CASRRGDTAIDTHYF.

Of note for this clonotype: Relative to the germline gene, one junction end is altered; a read error may explain this. This chain links TRBV29-1 with TRBJ1-1, with a possible D match to TRBD1 (6 bases). The germline V gene encodes CDR1 SQVTM and CDR2 ANQGSEA. This CDR3 has 11 residues. DNA for the CDR3: TGCAGCGTTGGAGAAGAGGGGGGAGCTCTCTTT. Its protein product is CSVGEEGGALF. Variable domain in full (rest from reference TRBV29-1 and TRBJ1-1): SAVISQKPSRDICQRGTSLTIQCQVDSQVTMMFWYRQQPGQSLTLIATANQGSEATYESGFVIDKFPISRPNLTFSTLTVSNMSPEDSSIYLCSVGEEGGALFGQGTRLTVV.

This clonotype was observed a few times. A read error may be the cause here, since a much bigger clone is one base away. The genes are TRBV6-5 and TRBJ2-5; D perhaps matches TRBD2 (6 bases). The CDR3 extends over 13 amino acids. V was cut by 6 bases and J by 4 bases, with 12 bases left in between. Germline values: CDR1 MNHEY, CDR2 SVGAGI. The CDR3 nucleotides are TGTGCCAGCAGGGTGGACGGGGGAGAGACCCAGTACTTC. Translating gives CASRVDGGETQYF.

At least ten counts were recorded for this clonotype. The V and J genes are TRBV5-1 and TRBJ2-7; possibly TRBD2 for D (7 bases). Trimming took 5 bases from V and 0 from J, leaving 9 bases between them. Germline V gene sequence: CDR1 SGHRS, CDR2 YFSETQ. The CDR3 covers 13 residues. The CDR3 region is CASRGGASYEQYF. The CDR3 DNA reads TGCGCCAGCAGGGGGGGGGCCTCCTACGAGCAGTACTTC.

A note on this clonotype: Its ends do not fully match the called genes, so a read error is possible. This sequence joins TRBV11-2 and TRBJ2-2, with D perhaps matching TRBD1 or TRBD2 (5 bases each). The CDR3 is 15 residues long. Germline V gives CDR1 SGHAT, CDR2 FQNNGV. CDR3 coding DNA: TGTGCCAGCAGCTTAGTCGAACGGGGCACTAGGGAGCTATTTTTT. It translates to CASSLVERGTRELFF.

The chain combines TRBV11-1 with TRBJ2-1, with D possibly being TRBD2 (6 bases). Trimming removed 1 base at V and 15 bases at J, with 25 bases between. The CDR3 runs 16 residues. Germline CDR1 SGHAT, CDR2 FQDESV (reference sequence). Here the CDR3 DNA reads TGTGCCAGCAGCTTAGGCCTGGGACTTCCCACGCATGAGATGTTCTTC. Its translation: CASSLGLGLPTHEMFF.